The clone carrying this T cell receptor (beta chain) was picked up a small number of times. What it binds is not known. The data derive from a study of CD8 T cells in ankylosing spondylitis. The CDR3 runs 14 residues. The germline V gene has CDR1 LGHNA and CDR2 YSLEER. V was shortened by 4 bases and J by 0 bases, with 9 bases between the two germline ends. Findings of the study overall: Earlier work had already found some motif variants in reactive arthritis synovial fluid and blood. Among TCR beta sequences, a motif of under ten highly homologous variants appeared characteristic of ankylosing spondylitis blood.

Molecular-barcoded quantitative 5'-RACE produced these TCR beta libraries. TCRdb processed the 5' RACE reads anew with MiXCR; each CDR3 protein has one entry. The data hold around 770,000 distinct CDR3 sequences, with 12% observed a single time. The sample comprised blood, either unsorted or a sorted T cell fraction (not recorded which). This TCR was sampled from a male donor with ankylosing spondylitis. V is TRBV4-3 and J is TRBJ1-2; TRBD1 is a possible D gene (6 bases). CDR3 sequence reads: CASSRRQANYGYTF. In nucleotides, the CDR3 is TGCGCCAGCAGCCGCCGACAGGCTAACTATGGCTACACCTTC.